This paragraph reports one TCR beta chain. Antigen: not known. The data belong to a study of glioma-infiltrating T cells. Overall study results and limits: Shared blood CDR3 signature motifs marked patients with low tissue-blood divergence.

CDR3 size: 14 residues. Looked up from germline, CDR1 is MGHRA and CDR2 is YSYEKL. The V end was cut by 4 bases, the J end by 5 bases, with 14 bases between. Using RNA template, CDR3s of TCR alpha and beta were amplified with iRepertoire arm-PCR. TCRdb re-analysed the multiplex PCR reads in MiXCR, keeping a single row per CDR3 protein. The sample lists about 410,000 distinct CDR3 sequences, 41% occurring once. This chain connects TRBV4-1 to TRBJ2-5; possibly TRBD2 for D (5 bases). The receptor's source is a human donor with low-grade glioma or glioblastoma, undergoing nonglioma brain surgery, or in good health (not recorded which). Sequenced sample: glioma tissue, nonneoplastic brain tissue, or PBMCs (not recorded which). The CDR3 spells CASSPLRGPETQYF. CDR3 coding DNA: TGCGCCAGCAGCCCTCTAAGAGGGCCCGAGACCCAGTACTTC.